This T cell receptor (beta chain) was recorded in a study of vaccination and CD4 T cells after COVID-19. Study details: Cellular stimulation was performed using overlapping spike peptides derived from SARS-CoV-2, HCoV-NL63, HCoV-OC43 and HCoV-229E. General study points: SARS-CoV-2-reactive clonotypes showed a nonsignificant median rise from 21 to 38.

An Oncomine TCR Beta short-read assay was used to sequence the DNA from cultured CD4+ T cells. Cultures of CD4+ T cells served as the source for extracting genomic DNA. TCRdb independently ran MiXCR on the PCR reads; one entry per CDR3 protein. The table has approximately 15,000 distinct CDR3 sequences, 50% to 65% seen once; the top ten hold roughly 4.2%. Comments on this clonotype: Its matching antigen is unknown.

This CDR3 has 13 amino acids. Per the germline V gene, CDR1 is DFQATT and CDR2 is SNEGSKA (reference sequence). The V gene lost 8 bases and the J gene lost 0 bases, with 12 bases spanning the gap. Treatment defined: roughly ten-day PBMC culture with coronavirus spike peptide pools or control peptides (ViraFEST assay). The starting material was CD4+ T cells from blood, cultured in vitro, obtained before SARS-CoV-2 vaccination. This rearrangement joins TRBV20-1 to TRBJ2-3, with a possible D match to TRBD1 (5 bases). The origin of this receptor is a human donor who had recovered from COVID-19. In nucleotides, the CDR3 is TGCAGTTCCCCTGGACAAAGCACAGATACGCAGTATTTT. It translates to CSSPGQSTDTQYF.